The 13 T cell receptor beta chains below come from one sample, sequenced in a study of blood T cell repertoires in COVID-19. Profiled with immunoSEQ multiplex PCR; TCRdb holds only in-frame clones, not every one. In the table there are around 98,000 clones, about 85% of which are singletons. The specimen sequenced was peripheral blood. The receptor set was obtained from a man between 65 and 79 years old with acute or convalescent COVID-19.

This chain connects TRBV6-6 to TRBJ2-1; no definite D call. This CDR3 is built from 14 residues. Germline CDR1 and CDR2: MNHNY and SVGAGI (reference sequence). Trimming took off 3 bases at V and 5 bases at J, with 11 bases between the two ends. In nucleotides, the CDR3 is TGTGCCAGCAGTTATGGTCTTGGAGACAATGAGCAGTTCTTC. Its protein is CASSYGLGDNEQFF.

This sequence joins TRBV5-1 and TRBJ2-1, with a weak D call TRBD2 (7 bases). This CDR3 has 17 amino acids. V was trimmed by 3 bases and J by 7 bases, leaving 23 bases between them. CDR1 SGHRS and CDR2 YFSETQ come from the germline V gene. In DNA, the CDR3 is TGCGCCAGCAGCTATATTGGGGGGGCAGGACCGCAAAATGAGCAGTTCTTC. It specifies CASSYIGGAGPQNEQFF.

CDR3 region: CASSPSGGRQETQYF. Written as DNA, the CDR3 is TGTGCCAGCAGTCCTAGCGGGGGGCGGCAAGAGACCCAGTACTTC. V and J are TRBV6-5 and TRBJ2-5; the match to TRBD2 covers 11 bases. CDR3 size: 15 residues. After removal of 5 bases from V and 2 bases from J, the junction contained 4 bases not matched to a gene. Germline V gene data show CDR1 as MNHEY and CDR2 as SVGAGI.

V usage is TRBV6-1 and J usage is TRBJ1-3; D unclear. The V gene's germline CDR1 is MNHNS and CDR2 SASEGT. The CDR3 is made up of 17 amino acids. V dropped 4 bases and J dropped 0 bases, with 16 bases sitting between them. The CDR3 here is CASSGTPDRSSGNTIYF. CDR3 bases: TGTGCCAGCAGTGGCACGCCCGATAGAAGCTCTGGAAACACCATATATTTT.

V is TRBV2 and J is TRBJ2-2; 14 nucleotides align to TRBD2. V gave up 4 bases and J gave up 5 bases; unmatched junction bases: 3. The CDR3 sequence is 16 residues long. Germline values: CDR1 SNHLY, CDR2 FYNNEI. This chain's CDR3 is CASSGLAGGPTGELFF. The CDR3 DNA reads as TGTGCCAGCAGTGGACTAGCGGGGGGGCCAACCGGGGAGCTGTTTTTT.

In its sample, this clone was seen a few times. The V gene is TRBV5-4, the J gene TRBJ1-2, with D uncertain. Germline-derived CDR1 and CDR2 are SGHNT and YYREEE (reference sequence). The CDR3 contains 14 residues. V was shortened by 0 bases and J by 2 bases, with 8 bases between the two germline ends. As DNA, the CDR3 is TGTGCCAGCAGCTTGGTTACAGACAACTATGGCTACACCTTC. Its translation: CASSLVTDNYGYTF. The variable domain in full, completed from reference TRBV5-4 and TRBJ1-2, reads ETGVTQSPTHLIKTRGQQVTLRCSSQSGHNTVSWYQQALGQGPQFIFQYYREEENGRGNFPPRFSGLQFPNYSSELNVNALELDDSALYLCASSLVTDNYGYTFGSGTRLTVV.

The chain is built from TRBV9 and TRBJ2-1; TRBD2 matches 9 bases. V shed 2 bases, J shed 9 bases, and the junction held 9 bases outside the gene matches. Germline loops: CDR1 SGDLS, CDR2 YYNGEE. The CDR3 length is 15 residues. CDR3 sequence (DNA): TGTGCCAGCAGCGTGAGAGCGGGGGGATATGGTGAGCAGTTCTTC. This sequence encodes CASSVRAGGYGEQFF.

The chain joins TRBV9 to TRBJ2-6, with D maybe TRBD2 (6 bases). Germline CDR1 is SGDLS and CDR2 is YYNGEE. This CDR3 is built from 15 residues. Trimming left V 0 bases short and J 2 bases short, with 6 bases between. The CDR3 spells CASSVAGAGANVLTF. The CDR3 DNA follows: TGTGCCAGCAGCGTAGCGGGGGCTGGGGCCAACGTCCTGACTTTC. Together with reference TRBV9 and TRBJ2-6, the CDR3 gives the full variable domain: DSGVTQTPKHLITATGQRVTLRCSPRSGDLSVYWYQQSLDQGLQFLIQYYNGEERAKGNILERFSAQQFPDLHSELNLSSLELGDSALYFCASSVAGAGANVLTFGAGSRLTVL.

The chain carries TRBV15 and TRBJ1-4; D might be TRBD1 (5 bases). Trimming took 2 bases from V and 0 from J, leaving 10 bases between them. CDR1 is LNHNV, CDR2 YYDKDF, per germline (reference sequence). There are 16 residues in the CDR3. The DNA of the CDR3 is TGTGCCACCAGCAGACCTACAGGACCAACTAATGAAAAACTGTTTTTT. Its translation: CATSRPTGPTNEKLFF.

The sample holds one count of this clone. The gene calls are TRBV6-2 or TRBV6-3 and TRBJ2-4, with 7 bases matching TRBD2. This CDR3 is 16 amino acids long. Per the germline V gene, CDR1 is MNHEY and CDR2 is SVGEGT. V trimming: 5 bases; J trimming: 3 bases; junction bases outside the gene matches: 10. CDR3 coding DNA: TGTGCCAGCAGTCCCACCCTCCCGGGAGGCAAAAACATTCAGTACTTC. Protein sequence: CASSPTLPGGKNIQYF.

The CDR3 spells CASSVGSQYNEQFF. CDR3 DNA: TGTGCCAGCAGCGTAGGGAGTCAGTACAATGAGCAGTTCTTC. This chain uses TRBV9 with TRBJ2-1; D not certain. V was shortened by 0 bases and J by 4 bases, with 8 bases between the two germline ends. Per germline, CDR1 SGDLS and CDR2 YYNGEE. This CDR3 spans 14 amino acids. The full variable domain, completed using reference TRBV9 and TRBJ2-1, is DSGVTQTPKHLITATGQRVTLRCSPRSGDLSVYWYQQSLDQGLQFLIQYYNGEERAKGNILERFSAQQFPDLHSELNLSSLELGDSALYFCASSVGSQYNEQFFGPGTRLTVL.

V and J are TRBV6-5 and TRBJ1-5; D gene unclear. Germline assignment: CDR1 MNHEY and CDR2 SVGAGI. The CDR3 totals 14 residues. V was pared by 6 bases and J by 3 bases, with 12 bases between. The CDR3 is CASSPAHINQPQHF. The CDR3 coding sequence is TGTGCCAGCAGCCCCGCGCATATCAATCAGCCCCAGCATTTT.

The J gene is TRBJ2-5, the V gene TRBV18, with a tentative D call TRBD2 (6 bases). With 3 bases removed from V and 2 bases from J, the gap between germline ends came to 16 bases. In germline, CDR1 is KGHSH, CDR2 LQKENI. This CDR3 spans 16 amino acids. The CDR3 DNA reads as TGTGCCAGCTCACCGGGGAGGATGGGGCTTCAAGAGACCCAGTACTTC. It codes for CASSPGRMGLQETQYF.